This T cell receptor beta chain was sequenced in a study of T-cell memory formation after mild COVID-19. There are a few counts of this clonotype. Its antigen is not identified. MiXCR, applied by TCRdb to the 5' RACE reads, yields one record per CDR3 protein. The sample yields roughly 89,000 distinct CDR3 sequences, roughly an eighth seen once. Study-wide points: Chiefly within CM and EM were the contracting CD4+ clones; CD8+ ones were within EMRA. There was a balanced CD4/CD8 profile in clones contracting day 15 to 85, and later expanders leaned CD4+.

V dropped 4 bases and J dropped 0 bases, with 11 bases sitting between them. Germline V lookup: CDR1 SGHRS, CDR2 YFSETQ. CDR3 length: 14 amino acids. The rearrangement joins TRBV5-1 to TRBJ2-7; D could derive from TRBD1 or TRBD2 (5 bases each). Sequenced input: PBMCs or a T cell subset sorted from them (not recorded which). The clonotype was recovered from an adult woman who had mild COVID-19 (a few samples of this study predate the infection). Cell type and time point are not known. The CDR3 coding sequence is TGCGCCAGCAGCGAGGGACCCGGCTCCTACGAGCAGTACTTC. This sequence encodes CASSEGPGSYEQYF. Supplemented by reference TRBV5-1 and TRBJ2-7, the full variable domain reads KAGVTQTPRYLIKTRGQQVTLSCSPISGHRSVSWYQQTPGQGLQFLFEYFSETQRNKGNFPGRFSGRQFSNSRSEMNVSTLELGDSALYLCASSEGPGSYEQYFGPGTRLTVT.